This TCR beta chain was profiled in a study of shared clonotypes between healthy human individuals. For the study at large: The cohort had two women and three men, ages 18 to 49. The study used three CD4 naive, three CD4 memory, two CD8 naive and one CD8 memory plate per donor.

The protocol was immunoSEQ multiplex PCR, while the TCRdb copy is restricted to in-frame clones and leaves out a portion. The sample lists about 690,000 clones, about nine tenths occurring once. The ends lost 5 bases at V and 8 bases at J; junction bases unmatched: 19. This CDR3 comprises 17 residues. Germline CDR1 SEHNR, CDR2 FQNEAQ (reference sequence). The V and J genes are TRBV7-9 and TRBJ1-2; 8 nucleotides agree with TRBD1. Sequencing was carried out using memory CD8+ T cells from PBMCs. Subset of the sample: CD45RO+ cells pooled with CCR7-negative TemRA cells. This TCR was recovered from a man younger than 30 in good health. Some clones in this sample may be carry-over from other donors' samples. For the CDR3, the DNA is TGTGCCAGCAGCCGAAGCCCCCCAAGAAAGGACAGGGCGGGCTACACCTTC. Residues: CASSRSPPRKDRAGYTF.